These 2 T cell receptor beta chains were all obtained from the same sample, sequenced in a study of blood T cell repertoires in COVID-19. The protocol was immunoSEQ multiplex PCR, while the TCRdb copy is restricted to in-frame clones and leaves out a portion. The sample has about 330,000 clones, 80% to 90% seen once. Sample: PBMCs or T cells enriched from blood (not recorded which). These receptors were taken from a young man who had recovered from COVID-19.

V gene TRBV19 combines with J gene TRBJ1-2, with 10 bases fitting TRBD1. J was trimmed by 6 bases and V by 6 bases; bases with no gene match: 4. There are 13 residues in the CDR3. Germline assignment: CDR1 LNHDA and CDR2 SQIVND (reference sequence). The DNA for the CDR3 is TGTGCCAGTAGGACGGGACAGGGGCATGGCTACACCTTC. Translated, it gives CASRTGQGHGYTF.

This clone showed up just a few times. Within the sample, other DNA sequences also encode this same CDR3. This chain uses TRBV7-9 with TRBJ2-7; D call uncertain. The CDR3 covers 12 residues. The germline CDR1 and CDR2 sequences are SEHNR and FQNEAQ (reference sequence). The ends were cut back, 2 bases at V and 4 bases at J, with 6 bases in the middle. Here the CDR3 DNA reads TGTGCCAGCAGCTTATCTTTTTACGAGCAGTACTTC. Protein sequence: CASSLSFYEQYF.